The 7 T cell receptor beta chains in this list originate from one sample, sequenced in a study of T-cell memory formation after mild COVID-19. TCRdb reprocessed the 5' RACE reads with MiXCR, giving one entry per CDR3 protein. The table has 200,000 to 300,000 distinct CDR3 sequences, about a sixth seen once; the top ten hold 20% to 25%. The sequenced sample consisted of PBMCs or a T cell subset sorted from them (not recorded which). All receptors come from a man between 18 and 35 years old who had mild COVID-19 (a few samples of this study predate the infection). Cell type and time point are not known.

This clonotype was picked up a small number of times. The chain recombines TRBV10-3 with TRBJ2-2; TRBD2 matches at 9 bases. From germline, CDR1 is ENHRY and CDR2 SYGVKD. The CDR3 contains 14 residues. Trimming cost V 6 bases and J 7 bases; bases outside gene matches: 6. Here the CDR3 reads CAIREGLAGGELFF. The CDR3 DNA follows: TGTGCCATCAGAGAGGGACTAGCTGGCGGGGAGCTGTTTTTT.

For this clonotype: One end of the junction varies from germline; a read error may be responsible. The chain is built from TRBV11-2 and TRBJ1-5, with unresolved D. The germline V gene encodes CDR1 SGHAT and CDR2 FQNNGV. The CDR3 has 14 amino acids. The CDR3 DNA reads TGTGCCAGCAGCCTAGAAGCTTCCAATCAGCCCCAGCATTTT. Translated: CASSLEASNQPQHF.

This clonotype was seen a handful of times. CDR3 nucleotide sequence: TGTGCCAGCAGCGCGGGACTTAACGTGGGGCAAGAGACCCAGTACTTC. Its protein is CASSAGLNVGQETQYF. The chain carries TRBV7-3 and TRBJ2-5, with a possible D match to TRBD2 (6 bases). The CDR3 consists of 16 residues. In germline, CDR1 is SGHTA, CDR2 FQGTGA. V lost 5 bases and J lost 2, with 18 bases in between.

This clonotype occurred a few times. This sequence joins TRBV7-9 and TRBJ2-1; D unclear. CDR1 SEHNR and CDR2 FQNEAQ come from the germline V gene (reference sequence). V lost 5 bases to trimming and J lost 14 bases, with 16 bases between them. The CDR3 contains 12 residues. This chain's CDR3 is CASSLGYPVKFF. The CDR3 nucleotides read TGTGCCAGCAGCCTTGGGTACCCAGTGAAGTTCTTC.

The chain employs TRBV27 and TRBJ1-6; 8 bases are shared with TRBD1. This CDR3 is built from 15 residues. Germline assignment: CDR1 MNHEY and CDR2 SMNVEV (reference sequence). V lost 4 bases and J lost 5; bases outside the gene matches: 4. Here the CDR3 DNA reads TGTGCCAGCAGTTCCTCGGGACAGGATAATTCACCCCTCCACTTT. It is translated as CASSSSGQDNSPLHF.

This clonotype has more than one count but fewer than ten. The rearrangement joins TRBV20-1 to TRBJ1-5; possibly TRBD1 for D (5 bases). The V gene's germline CDR1 is DFQATT and CDR2 SNEGSKA (reference sequence). Trimming removed 2 bases from V and 0 bases from J, with 20 bases in between. CDR3 length: 18 amino acids. The CDR3 DNA reads as TGCAGTGCTAGACCCGGGACGTCGATCCTGTATAGCAATCAGCCCCAGCATTTT. This translates into CSARPGTSILYSNQPQHF.

This clonotype has a handful of counts. V gene TRBV2 combines with J gene TRBJ2-3; the D is unclear. With 3 bases removed from V and 5 bases from J, the gap between germline ends came to 9 bases. This CDR3 region has 13 residues. Germline assignment: CDR1 SNHLY and CDR2 FYNNEI. The CDR3 region has the DNA TGTGCCAGCAGTGACGACCCGGGAGATACGCAGTATTTT. It translates to CASSDDPGDTQYF.